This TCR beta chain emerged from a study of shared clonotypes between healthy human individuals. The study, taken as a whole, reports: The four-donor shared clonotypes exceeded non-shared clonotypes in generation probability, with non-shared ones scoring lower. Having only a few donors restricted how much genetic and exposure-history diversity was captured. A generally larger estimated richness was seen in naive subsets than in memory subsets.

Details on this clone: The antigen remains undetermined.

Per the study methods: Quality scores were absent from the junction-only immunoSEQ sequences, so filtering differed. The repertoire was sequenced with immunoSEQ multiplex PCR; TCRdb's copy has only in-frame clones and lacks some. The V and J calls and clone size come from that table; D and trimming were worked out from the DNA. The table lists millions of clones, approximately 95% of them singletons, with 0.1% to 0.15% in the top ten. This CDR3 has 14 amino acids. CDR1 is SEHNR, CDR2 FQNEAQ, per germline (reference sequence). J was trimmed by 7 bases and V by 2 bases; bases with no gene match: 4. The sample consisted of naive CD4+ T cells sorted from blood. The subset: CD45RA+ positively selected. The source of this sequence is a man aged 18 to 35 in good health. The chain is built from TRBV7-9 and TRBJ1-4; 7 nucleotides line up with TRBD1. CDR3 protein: CASSLRQGAEKLFF. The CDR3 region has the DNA TGTGCCAGCAGCTTACGACAGGGTGCTGAAAAACTGTTTTTT.